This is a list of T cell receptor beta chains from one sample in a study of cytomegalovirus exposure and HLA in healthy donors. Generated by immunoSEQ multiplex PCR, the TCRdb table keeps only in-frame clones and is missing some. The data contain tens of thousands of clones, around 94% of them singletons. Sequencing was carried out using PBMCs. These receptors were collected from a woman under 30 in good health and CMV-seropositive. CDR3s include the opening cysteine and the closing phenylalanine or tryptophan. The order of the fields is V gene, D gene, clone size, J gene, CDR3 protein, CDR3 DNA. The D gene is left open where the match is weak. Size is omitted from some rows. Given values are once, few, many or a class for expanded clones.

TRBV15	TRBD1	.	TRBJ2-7	CATSSWDRDSYEQYF	TGTGCCACCAGCAGTTGGGACAGGGACTCCTACGAGCAGTACTTC
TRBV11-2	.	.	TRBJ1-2	CASSFGRFGDTF	TGTGCCAGCAGCTTTGGTCGCTTCGGAGACACCTTC
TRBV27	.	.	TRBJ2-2	CASSTPWGPNTGELFF	TGTGCCAGCAGTACGCCGTGGGGCCCGAACACCGGGGAGCTGTTTTTT
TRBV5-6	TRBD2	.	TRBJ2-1	CASSPTSGAYNEQFF	TGTGCCAGCAGCCCGACTAGCGGGGCCTACAATGAGCAGTTCTTC
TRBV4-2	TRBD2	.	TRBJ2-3	CASSQDGAGSAGGTDTQYF	TGTGCCAGCAGCCAAGATGGGGCGGGGTCAGCGGGGGGCACAGATACGCAGTATTTT
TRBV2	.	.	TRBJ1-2	CASTSGVRGYGYTF	TGTGCCAGCACATCCGGGGTGCGCGGCTATGGCTACACCTTC
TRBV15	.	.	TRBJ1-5	CATSSPIVGQPQHF	TGTGCCACCAGCAGTCCTATCGTGGGCCAGCCCCAGCATTTT
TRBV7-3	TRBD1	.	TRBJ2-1	CASSLRSLGQANNEQFF	TGTGCCAGCAGCTTAAGGAGTTTGGGACAGGCTAACAATGAGCAGTTCTTC
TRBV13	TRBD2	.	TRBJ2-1	CASSLGASGGVLYNEQFF	TGTGCCAGCAGCTTAGGGGCTAGCGGGGGGGTTCTCTACAATGAGCAGTTCTTC
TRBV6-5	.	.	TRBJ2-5	CASGSSWFGTQYF	TGTGCCAGCGGTAGTAGCTGGTTCGGGACCCAGTACTTC
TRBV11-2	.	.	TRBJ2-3	CASSKRGIPSTDTQYF	TGTGCCAGCAGCAAGAGGGGGATCCCTAGCACAGATACGCAGTATTTT
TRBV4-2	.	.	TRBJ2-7	CASSQEGAGGTYEQYF	TGTGCCAGCAGCCAAGAAGGAGCAGGAGGGACCTACGAGCAGTACTTC
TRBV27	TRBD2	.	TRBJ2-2	CASTQGTSGNTGELFF	TGTGCCAGCACCCAGGGGACTAGCGGGAACACCGGGGAGCTGTTTTTT
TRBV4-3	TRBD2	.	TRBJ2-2	CASSHSGLAGDNTGELFF	TGCGCCAGCAGCCACTCCGGACTAGCGGGCGACAACACCGGGGAGCTGTTTTTT
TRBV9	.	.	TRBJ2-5	CASSAGGRDQETQYF	TGTGCCAGCAGCGCGGGGGGCAGGGACCAAGAGACCCAGTACTTC
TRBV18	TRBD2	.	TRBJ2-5	CASSPRTSGAETQYF	TGTGCCAGCTCACCTAGGACTAGCGGGGCGGAGACCCAGTACTTC
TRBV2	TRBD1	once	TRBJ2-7	CASSEMTGGNYEQYF	TGTGCCAGCAGTGAAATGACAGGGGGTAACTACGAGCAGTACTTC
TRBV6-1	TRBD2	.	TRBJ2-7	CASSDETSGSYEQYF	TGTGCCAGCAGTGATGAAACTAGCGGGTCCTACGAGCAGTACTTC
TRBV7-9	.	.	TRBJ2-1	CASSFQGREQFF	TGTGCCAGCAGCTTTCAGGGGCGTGAGCAGTTCTTC
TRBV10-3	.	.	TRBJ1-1	CAISATGRLNTEAFF	TGTGCCATCAGTGCAACCGGGAGACTGAACACTGAAGCTTTCTTT
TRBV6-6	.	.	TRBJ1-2	CASSYGQDVRYGYTF	TGTGCCAGCAGTTACGGACAAGACGTCCGCTATGGCTACACCTTC
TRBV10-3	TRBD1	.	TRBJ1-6	CATREGQNSPLHF	TGTGCCACCAGGGAGGGACAGAATTCACCCCTCCACTTT
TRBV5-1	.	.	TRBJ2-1	CASSLRLINEQFF	TGCGCCAGCAGCTTGCGACTAATCAATGAGCAGTTCTTC
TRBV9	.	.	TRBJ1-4	CASSLLGGSNEKLFF	TGTGCCAGCAGCCTACTGGGGGGGAGTAATGAAAAACTGTTTTTT
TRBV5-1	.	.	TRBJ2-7	CASSLKADRSSYEQYF	TGCGCCAGCAGCTTGAAGGCAGATCGGAGCTCCTACGAGCAGTACTTC
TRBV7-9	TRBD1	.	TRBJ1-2	CASSPAGQGAHYGYTF	TGTGCCAGCAGCCCCGCGGGACAGGGGGCGCATTATGGCTACACCTTC
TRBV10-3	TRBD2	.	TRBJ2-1	CAISDRRGSGSDNEQFF	TGTGCCATCAGTGACAGGAGAGGTAGCGGGAGTGACAATGAGCAGTTCTTC
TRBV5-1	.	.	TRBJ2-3	CASMEGSATGTDTQYF	TGCGCCAGCATGGAAGGGAGCGCCACTGGCACAGATACGCAGTATTTT
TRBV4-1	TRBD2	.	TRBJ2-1	CASSHQLAGGYNEQFF	TGCGCCAGCAGCCACCAACTAGCGGGAGGCTACAATGAGCAGTTCTTC
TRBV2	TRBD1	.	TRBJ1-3	CASGGQGYASGNTIYF	TGTGCCAGCGGCGGACAGGGCTATGCGTCTGGAAACACCATATATTTT
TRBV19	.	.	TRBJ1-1	CASSMTVTLGTEAFF	TGTGCCAGTAGTATGACAGTGACCCTGGGCACTGAAGCTTTCTTT
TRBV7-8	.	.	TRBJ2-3	CASSLEGQGTSTDTQYF	TGTGCCAGCAGCTTAGAAGGGCAGGGCACCAGCACAGATACGCAGTATTTT
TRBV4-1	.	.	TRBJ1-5	CASSQFLAGNQPQHF	TGCGCCAGCAGCCAATTCCTGGCGGGCAATCAGCCCCAGCATTTT